These 30 T cell receptor beta chains were sequenced from one sample in a study of control samples from healthy donors and cancer patients. The method was immunoSEQ multiplex PCR; TCRdb's version includes in-frame clones alone and lacks a portion of them. The sample lists 70,000 to 95,000 clones, approximately 90% occurring once. The sample was blood. The receptors stem from a woman aged 25 to 39 in good health.

This rearrangement joins TRBV3-1 (or the pseudogene TRBV3-2) to TRBJ1-6; 8 bases map to TRBD1. CDR3 length: 19 residues. The V gene end was trimmed by 1 base and the J gene end by 6 bases; junction bases not matched to a gene: 14. CDR1 is LGHDT, CDR2 YNNKEL, per germline (reference sequence). CDR3 sequence (DNA): TGTGCCAGCAGCCAAGTAATGACAGGGGTCGGAAAGGGTAATTCACCCCTCCACTTT. Amino acids: CASSQVMTGVGKGNSPLHF.

A note on this clone: An end of the junction does not agree with germline; a read error may underlie this. This chain connects TRBV6-5 to TRBJ1-1, with D hard to call. CDR1 is MNHEY and CDR2 is SVGAGI in the germline V gene. This CDR3 contains 15 residues. The CDR3 is CASTRDITPNAEAFF. The CDR3, as DNA: TGTGCCAGCACCCGAGACATCACCCCGAACGCTGAAGCTTTCTTT.

The chain couples TRBV10-3 to TRBJ1-2; the D is unclear. Looked up from germline, CDR1 is ENHRY and CDR2 is SYGVKD. Deletions cut 6 bases from V and 5 bases from J, with 13 bases between. This CDR3 contains 13 residues. The CDR3 nucleotides read TGTGCCATCAGAAAGGACGGAGATTATGGCTACACCTTC. It yields the protein CAIRKDGDYGYTF.

This CDR3 is CSVQGGEAFF. For the CDR3, the DNA is TGCAGCGTCCAAGGGGGGGAAGCTTTCTTT. The V and J genes are TRBV29-1 and TRBJ1-1, with D possibly being TRBD1 (6 bases). V gave up 6 bases and J gave up 8 bases, with 10 bases separating them. The CDR3 is 10 amino acids. Germline CDR1 and CDR2: SQVTM and ANQGSEA.

V usage is TRBV30 and J usage is TRBJ2-2; D may be TRBD1 or TRBD2 (5 bases each). This CDR3 has 13 amino acids. V gave up 5 bases and J gave up 4 bases, with 11 bases separating them. The germline V gene has CDR1 GTSNPN and CDR2 SVGIG (reference sequence). The chain's CDR3 is CAWGGLLTGELFF. The DNA of the CDR3 is TGTGCCTGGGGGGGATTACTCACCGGGGAGCTGTTTTTT.

The rearrangement uses TRBV6-4 and TRBJ2-3; D may be TRBD2 (5 bases). The length of the CDR3 is 14 residues. The V and J ends lost 4 bases and 6 bases respectively, with 14 bases between them. Germline assignment: CDR1 MRHNA and CDR2 SNTAGT. DNA of the CDR3: TGTGCCAGCAGTGCAACCAAGGGAGCGGATACGCAGTATTTT. Amino acids: CASSATKGADTQYF.

The table lists this clone with a few counts. V is TRBV19 and J is TRBJ1-1; D call uncertain. This CDR3 has 13 amino acids. The V gene's germline CDR1 is LNHDA and CDR2 SQIVND (reference sequence). V was clipped by 3 bases and J by 1 base, with 6 bases between them. CDR3 in amino acids: CASSISRNTEAFF. As DNA, the CDR3 is TGTGCCAGTAGTATTTCACGGAACACTGAAGCTTTCTTT. The entire variable domain, with the rest obtained from reference TRBV19 and TRBJ1-1, is as follows: DGGITQSPKYLFRKEGQNVTLSCEQNLNHDAMYWYRQDPGQGLRLIYYSQIVNDFQKGDIAEGYSVSREKKESFPLTVTSAQKNPTAFYLCASSISRNTEAFFGQGTRLTVV.

The chain has TRBV30 and TRBJ2-2; 11 nucleotides line up with TRBD1. The V and J ends lost 3 bases and 1 base, in that order; junction bases with no gene match: 1. CDR3 length: 15 residues. Germline V gene sequence: CDR1 GTSNPN, CDR2 SVGIG (reference sequence). The CDR3 reads CAWRGQGGNTGELFF. The CDR3, as DNA: TGTGCCTGGAGGGGACAGGGGGGGAACACCGGGGAGCTGTTTTTT.

The chain employs TRBV28 and TRBJ1-2; D perhaps matches TRBD1 (5 bases). Germline V gene lookup returns CDR1 MDHEN and CDR2 SYDVKM. Trimming took off 3 bases at V and 8 bases at J, with 13 bases between the two ends. This CDR3 contains 13 residues. This CDR3 reads CASSFTGTRGYTF. The CDR3 DNA reads as TGTGCCAGCAGTTTCACCGGGACGAGAGGCTACACCTTC.

This chain connects TRBV2 to TRBJ1-1, with a tentative D call TRBD1 (5 bases). Germline values: CDR1 SNHLY, CDR2 FYNNEI. The CDR3 is 14 residues long. V was trimmed by 6 bases and J by 6 bases, leaving 17 bases between them. The CDR3 DNA follows: TGTGCCAGCAGGGGGGACCCACTTAGGGCTGAAGCTTTCTTT. Amino acids: CASRGDPLRAEAFF.

The chain recombines TRBV7-9 with TRBJ1-6, with 7 positions matching TRBD1. Unmatched junction bases numbered 10, after V lost 10 bases and J lost 10 bases. This CDR3 contains 13 residues. The germline gives CDR1 SEHNR, CDR2 FQNEAQ (reference sequence). CDR3 coding DNA: TGTGCCACCTGGACAGGCACGGGATCACCCCTCCACTTT. This sequence encodes CATWTGTGSPLHF.

This chain connects TRBV25-1 to TRBJ2-7; 8 bases are a match to TRBD1. Germline-derived CDR1 and CDR2 are MGHDK and SYGVNS. V dropped 0 bases and J dropped 2; count of bases not matched to a gene: 3. The CDR3 loop spans 15 amino acids. The CDR3 bases are TGTGCCAGCAGTGAATATCGGGACAGGACCTACGAGCAGTACTTC. Encoded protein: CASSEYRDRTYEQYF.

This sequence joins TRBV6-5 and TRBJ1-1; maybe TRBD1 (6 bases). V lost 4 bases to trimming and J lost 11 bases, with 20 bases between them. Germline V gene lookup returns CDR1 MNHEY and CDR2 SVGAGI. CDR3 length: 14 residues. CDR3 coding DNA: TGTGCCAGCAGTTGGACAGAAAGGGTGGCGGAGGCTTTCTTT. Translated: CASSWTERVAEAFF.

J is TRBJ2-1 and V is TRBV7-3; 9 nucleotides agree with TRBD2. CDR1 and CDR2 from the germline V gene are SGHTA and FQGTGA. With V trimmed by 2 bases and J by 4 bases, 9 bases remained unmatched. This CDR3 has 17 amino acids. CDR3 DNA: TGTGCCAGCAGCTTAGTCGCCCTAGCGGGGAATTACAATGAGCAGTTCTTC. Translating it yields CASSLVALAGNYNEQFF.

This clone was counted only a few times. The chain joins TRBV6-6 to TRBJ2-3; D is uncertain. CDR1 and CDR2 from the germline V gene are MNHNY and SVGAGI (reference sequence). CDR3 length: 17 residues. V shed 5 bases and J shed 1 base, with 19 bases lying between them. CDR3 loop: CASSPRPGGVGTDTQYF. The CDR3 DNA follows: TGTGCCAGCAGTCCTCGCCCTGGTGGGGTCGGCACAGATACGCAGTATTTT.

The chain carries TRBV18 and TRBJ2-2; a weak D match, TRBD1 (6 bases). The CDR3 has 17 amino acids. Trimming pared 0 bases from V and 2 bases from J, leaving 13 bases between. Germline V gives CDR1 KGHSH, CDR2 LQKENI. The CDR3 DNA sequence: TGTGCCAGCTCACCACCAAATCGACAGGCCAACACCGGGGAGCTGTTTTTT. Amino acid sequence: CASSPPNRQANTGELFF.

Here the CDR3 reads CASSLQGVGELFF. The CDR3 nucleotides are TGTGCCAGCAGTCTACAGGGGGTCGGGGAGCTGTTTTTT. The chain combines TRBV12-3 or TRBV12-4 with TRBJ2-2, with 8 positions matching TRBD1. J lost 7 bases, V lost 5 bases, and 3 bases had no gene match. The CDR3 is 13 residues long.

CDR3 in DNA: TGTGCCAGAAGCTTGGTCCGCAAGAACAGGGCCCTTAGCAATCAGCCCCAGCATTTT. Protein: CARSLVRKNRALSNQPQHF. The chain employs TRBV5-3 and TRBJ1-5, with a possible D match to TRBD1 (6 bases). TRBV5-3 is sorted into the ORF group, with uncertain function. Trimming took 0 bases from V and 0 from J, leaving 19 bases between them. CDR3 length equals 19 residues.

The chain combines TRBV28 with TRBJ1-5; D is perhaps TRBD1 (5 bases). CDR3 length: 17 amino acids. Trimming took 2 bases from V and 1 from J, leaving 15 bases between them. Germline values: CDR1 MDHEN, CDR2 SYDVKM. CDR3 DNA: TGTGCCAGCAGTTTACTTAGGTTGGACACGAGCAATCAGCCCCAGCATTTT. It specifies CASSLLRLDTSNQPQHF. The complete variable domain, with remaining parts taken from reference TRBV28 and TRBJ1-5, reads DVKVTQSSRYLVKRTGEKVFLECVQDMDHENMFWYRQDPGLGLRLIYFSYDVKMKEKGDIPEGYSVSREKKERFSLILESASTNQTSMYLCASSLLRLDTSNQPQHFGDGTRLSIL.

CDR3 nucleotides: TGTGCCAGCAGCAAAGCCCCCGGGACGAGGGGTAATTCACCCCTCCACTTT. Its translation is CASSKAPGTRGNSPLHF. The chain combines TRBV21-1 with TRBJ1-6. TRBV21-1 is annotated as a pseudogene. This CDR3 has 17 amino acids.

The genes are TRBV24-1 and TRBJ2-1; the match to TRBD1 covers 7 bases. From germline, CDR1 is KGHDR and CDR2 SFDVKD. There are 17 residues in the CDR3. J was trimmed by 4 bases and V by 2 bases; bases with no gene match: 10. CDR3 region: CATSDSLRGSVYNEQFF. CDR3 nucleotide sequence: TGTGCCACCAGTGATTCCCTCAGGGGGTCCGTTTACAATGAGCAGTTCTTC.

The chain has TRBV5-6 and TRBJ2-7, with D uncertain. The CDR3 is made up of 14 amino acids. The V gene lost 0 bases and the J gene lost 3 bases, with 10 bases spanning the gap. The germline V gene has CDR1 SGHDT and CDR2 YYEEEE. The CDR3 DNA is TGTGCCAGCAGCTTGGCTCTAATAGGCTACGAGCAGTACTTC. Translation gives CASSLALIGYEQYF.

The chain recombines TRBV3-1 (or the pseudogene TRBV3-2) with TRBJ2-5; tentative D call: TRBD2 (5 bases). The CDR3 extends over 13 amino acids. Germline V gene sequence: CDR1 LGHDT, CDR2 YNNKEL (reference sequence). Deletions cut 4 bases from V and 12 bases from J, with 18 bases between. The CDR3 region has the DNA TGTGCCAGCAGCCTCGGGATGGGTGTAGAAGAGTACTTC. Amino acid sequence: CASSLGMGVEEYF.

V usage is TRBV5-1 and J usage is TRBJ1-1; TRBD1 matches at 7 bases. J gave up 4 bases and V 1 base, and 7 bases lay outside the gene matches. CDR1 is SGHRS and CDR2 is YFSETQ in the germline V gene. This CDR3 contains 15 residues. DNA for the CDR3: TGCGCCAGCAGCTTGACAGGGGTTCTGAGCACTGAAGCTTTCTTT. Translated, it gives CASSLTGVLSTEAFF.

The gene calls are TRBV6-2 or TRBV6-3 and TRBJ1-5; TRBD1 matches at 8 bases. There are 14 residues in the CDR3. Trimming at V came to 2 bases and at J to 7 bases, leaving 4 bases not matched to a gene. Per germline, CDR1 MNHEY and CDR2 SVGEGT. CDR3 in amino acids: CASSYGQGGQPQHF. CDR3 bases: TGTGCCAGCAGTTACGGACAGGGTGGGCAGCCCCAGCATTTT.

V usage is TRBV19 and J usage is TRBJ1-1, with TRBD1 as a possible D gene (5 bases). Trimming shortened V by 3 bases and J by 3 bases, and 20 bases separated the two germline ends. Germline V gene lookup returns CDR1 LNHDA and CDR2 SQIVND (reference sequence). This CDR3 region has 17 residues. CDR3 amino acids: CASSIRQTQGDDTEAFF. CDR3 bases: TGTGCCAGTAGTATCAGACAGACCCAGGGAGATGACACTGAAGCTTTCTTT. Using reference TRBV19 and TRBJ1-1 for the parts outside the CDR3, the full variable domain is DGGITQSPKYLFRKEGQNVTLSCEQNLNHDAMYWYRQDPGQGLRLIYYSQIVNDFQKGDIAEGYSVSREKKESFPLTVTSAQKNPTAFYLCASSIRQTQGDDTEAFFGQGTRLTVV.

The chain links TRBV29-1 to TRBJ2-5, with D unresolved. Deletions cut 3 bases from V and 5 bases from J, with 10 bases between. Germline loops: CDR1 SQVTM, CDR2 ANQGSEA. This CDR3 is built from 12 residues. CDR3 in amino acids: CSVDQARETQYF. For the CDR3, the DNA is TGCAGCGTTGATCAGGCCAGGGAGACCCAGTACTTC.

The V call is TRBV4-1, the J call TRBJ2-5, with D perhaps matching TRBD1 (5 bases). The CDR3 totals 16 residues. The V gene's germline CDR1 is MGHRA and CDR2 YSYEKL. V lost 0 bases and J lost 0, with 11 bases in between. The CDR3 here is CASSQEGVSYQETQYF. CDR3 bases: TGCGCCAGCAGCCAAGAAGGGGTCTCCTACCAAGAGACCCAGTACTTC.

The chain employs TRBV7-2 and TRBJ1-2; TRBD1 might be the D (5 bases). Germline CDR1 SGHTA, CDR2 FQGNSA. The CDR3 has 15 amino acids. Trimming pared 2 bases from V and 4 bases from J, leaving 14 bases between. The CDR3 protein is CASSLRRRGLYGYTF. The CDR3 coding sequence is TGTGCCAGCAGCTTAAGGCGTAGGGGACTCTATGGCTACACCTTC.

The chain uses TRBV18 and TRBJ1-5; 7 bases fit TRBD1. Germline-derived CDR1 and CDR2 are KGHSH and LQKENI. The CDR3 is 16 amino acids. J gave up 1 base and V 2 bases, and 5 bases lay outside the gene matches. CDR3 DNA: TGTGCCAGCTCACCAAATTCGGGACAGAGCAATCAGCCCCAGCATTTT. Translation gives CASSPNSGQSNQPQHF.